The 12 T cell receptor beta chains in this list originate from one sample, sequenced in a study of blood T cell repertoires in COVID-19. The assay was immunoSEQ multiplex PCR, and TCRdb's table has in-frame clones only and misses some. The table includes approximately 70,000 clones, 80% to 85% detected once. Sequences were obtained from peripheral blood. The source of these receptors is a woman aged 55-70 years with acute or convalescent COVID-19.

The V gene is TRBV5-6, the J gene TRBJ2-6, with TRBD1 matching 7 bases. This CDR3 comprises 18 residues. Per the germline V gene, CDR1 is SGHDT and CDR2 is YYEEEE. V was clipped by 0 bases and J by 1 base; unmatched bases: 7. The CDR3 DNA is TGTGCCAGCAGCTTGGACAGGGGCCGATTTTCTGGGGCCAACGTCCTGACTTTC. This codes for CASSLDRGRFSGANVLTF.

The chain combines TRBV24-1 with TRBJ1-1; the D gene is possibly TRBD1 (5 bases). The CDR3 spans 15 residues. Germline lookup yields CDR1 KGHDR and CDR2 SFDVKD. The germline V and J ends were trimmed by 4 bases and 0 bases, with 11 bases remaining between them. CDR3 nucleotides: TGTGCCACCAGTGAGCCGGGGGGATTGAACACTGAAGCTTTCTTT. As protein: CATSEPGGLNTEAFF.

This CDR3 reads CASSTGTGRGSPQHF. For the CDR3, the DNA is TGCGCCAGCAGCACCGGGACAGGGCGGGGATCGCCCCAGCATTTT. The V gene is TRBV5-1, the J gene TRBJ1-5, with 9 bases identical to TRBD1. The CDR3 spans 15 residues. With V trimmed by 4 bases and J by 9 bases, 11 bases remained unmatched. In germline, CDR1 is SGHRS, CDR2 YFSETQ.

V is TRBV5-6 and J is TRBJ2-7; 10 nucleotides match TRBD2. Germline lookup yields CDR1 SGHDT and CDR2 YYEEEE. Trimming at V came to 3 bases and at J to 5 bases, leaving 5 bases not matched to a gene. The CDR3 has 14 residues. The CDR3 is CASSYLAGGDEQYF. As DNA, the CDR3 is TGTGCCAGCAGCTACTTAGCGGGGGGAGACGAGCAGTACTTC.

The V and J genes are TRBV5-1 and TRBJ1-1; D is perhaps TRBD1 (6 bases). V was clipped by 5 bases and J by 2 bases, with 13 bases between them. Per the germline V gene, CDR1 is SGHRS and CDR2 is YFSETQ. The length of the CDR3 is 14 residues. The chain's CDR3 is CASRSTGFNTEAFF. The CDR3 DNA reads TGCGCCAGCAGGTCGACAGGCTTCAACACTGAAGCTTTCTTT.

This clone was counted once. This sequence joins TRBV10-3 and TRBJ2-3; 7 nucleotides line up with TRBD2. Germline values: CDR1 ENHRY, CDR2 SYGVKD. The V gene end was trimmed by 6 bases and the J gene end by 5 bases; junction bases not matched to a gene: 8. This CDR3 has 14 residues. The CDR3, as DNA: TGTGCCATCAGGGGCGGGGGAGGTGTAGATACGCAGTATTTT. This sequence encodes CAIRGGGGVDTQYF.

This clone is judged medium-sized. The genes are TRBV6-1 and TRBJ2-3, with 8 bases aligning to TRBD2. After removal of 0 bases from V and 4 bases from J, the junction contained 3 bases not matched to a gene. CDR3 length: 15 amino acids. The germline V gene has CDR1 MNHNS and CDR2 SASEGT. CDR3 amino acids: CASSEAASGPDTQYF. DNA for the CDR3: TGTGCCAGCAGTGAAGCGGCTAGCGGGCCAGATACGCAGTATTTT.

V usage is TRBV29-1 and J usage is TRBJ1-3; D is ambiguous. V was pared by 7 bases and J by 0 bases, with 7 bases between. The CDR3 contains 12 residues. Germline loops: CDR1 SQVTM, CDR2 ANQGSEA. CDR3 sequence reads: CSARFSGNTIYF. CDR3 nucleotides: TGCAGCGCCCGGTTCTCTGGAAACACCATATATTTT.

CDR3 nucleotides: TGTGCCAGCGACGAGGGATCGTATAATTCACCCCTCCACTTT. Its protein product is CASDEGSYNSPLHF. The chain has TRBV25-1 and TRBJ1-6; no firm D call. This CDR3 is 14 amino acids long. Per the germline V gene, CDR1 is MGHDK and CDR2 is SYGVNS. Between the trimmed V and J ends, which lost 8 bases and 4 bases, there was a span of 12 bases.

There are a few counts of this clone. The chain carries TRBV7-8 and TRBJ1-2; D unclear. V was trimmed by 5 bases and J by 5 bases, leaving 9 bases between them. This CDR3 has 12 amino acids. CDR1 SGHVS and CDR2 FQNEAQ come from the germline V gene. This CDR3 is CASSPNTYGYTF. In DNA, the CDR3 is TGTGCCAGCAGCCCTAATACTTATGGCTACACCTTC. The variable domain in full, with the rest retrieved from reference TRBV7-8 and TRBJ1-2, is GAGVSQSPRYKVAKRGQDVALRCDPISGHVSLFWYQQALGQGPEFLTYFQNEAQLDKSGLPSDRFFAERPEGSVSTLKIQRTQQEDSAVYLCASSPNTYGYTFGSGTRLTVV.

This clone was seen just once. The chain recombines TRBV12-3 or TRBV12-4 with TRBJ2-3, with TRBD2 matching over 8 bases. The V gene end was trimmed by 7 bases and the J gene end by 4 bases; junction bases not matched to a gene: 4. There are 13 residues in the CDR3. CDR3 DNA sequence: TGTGCCAGCACCCGGGGGGGATCAGATACGCAGTATTTT. Protein: CASTRGGSDTQYF.

This clone has more than one count but fewer than ten. The chain combines TRBV5-1 with TRBJ2-1, with 11 bases identical to TRBD1. V was clipped by 6 bases and J by 8 bases; unmatched bases: 7. Germline V gene lookup returns CDR1 SGHRS and CDR2 YFSETQ. CDR3 length equals 14 residues. The CDR3 protein is CASTWDRGSDEQFF. The CDR3 nucleotides are TGCGCCAGCACCTGGGACAGGGGGAGCGATGAGCAGTTCTTC.